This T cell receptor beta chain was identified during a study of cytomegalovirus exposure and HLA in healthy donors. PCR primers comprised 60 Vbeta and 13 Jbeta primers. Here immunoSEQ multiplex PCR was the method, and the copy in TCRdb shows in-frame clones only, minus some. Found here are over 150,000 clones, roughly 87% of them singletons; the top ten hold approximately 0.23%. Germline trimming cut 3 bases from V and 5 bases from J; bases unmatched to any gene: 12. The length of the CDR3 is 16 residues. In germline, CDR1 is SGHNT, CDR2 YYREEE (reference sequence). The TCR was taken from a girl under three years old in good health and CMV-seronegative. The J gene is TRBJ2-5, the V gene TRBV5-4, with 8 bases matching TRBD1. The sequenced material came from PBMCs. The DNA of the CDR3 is TGTGCCAGCAGCTCCCCTAACGACAGGGGATACGAGACCCAGTACTTC. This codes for CASSSPNDRGYETQYF.